Below are 20 T cell receptor beta chains sequenced from a single sample in a study of blood T cell repertoires in COVID-19 (dated by TCRdb to about 2020). The method behind the library was the immunoSEQ multiplex PCR assay. TCRdb re-hosts the immuneACCESS table, in-frame sequences only. Its copies lack some clones; in the studies checked, an unresolved V gene accounts for under half of them, and the cause for the rest is not known. The sample table contains around 360,000 clones; only one count was recorded for around 87% of them. Under 11% of the sample is taken by the ten largest. The sample taken for sequencing was peripheral blood. These receptors came from a woman in her twenties or thirties with COVID-19, enrolled during active disease.

J is TRBJ1-4 and V is TRBV15; 9 bases are a match to TRBD1. CDR3 length equals 14 residues. V trimming: 4 bases; J trimming: 6 bases; junction bases outside the gene matches: 3. CDR1 and CDR2 (germline): LNHNV, YYDKDF (reference sequence). The CDR3 region is CATSNDRGDEKLFF. CDR3 DNA: TGTGCCACCAGCAACGACAGGGGGGATGAAAAACTGTTTTTT.

V usage is TRBV4-1 and J usage is TRBJ1-1; no clear D. Per the germline V gene, CDR1 is MGHRA and CDR2 is YSYEKL. This CDR3 is 13 amino acids long. Trimming removed 0 bases at V and 7 bases at J, with 9 bases between. CDR3 in DNA: TGCGCCAGCAGCCAAGATCGAGGGTATGAAGCTTTCTTT. Protein: CASSQDRGYEAFF.

The V and J genes are TRBV5-1 and TRBJ2-7; the D gene is possibly TRBD2 (6 bases). The germline V gene encodes CDR1 SGHRS and CDR2 YFSETQ. This CDR3 contains 16 residues. Trimming left V 0 bases short and J 2 bases short, with 15 bases between. This CDR3 reads CASSLGPGRETYEQYF. The CDR3 region has the DNA TGCGCCAGCAGCTTGGGACCGGGACGGGAGACCTACGAGCAGTACTTC.

This clone was detected only a few times. The chain has TRBV7-9 and TRBJ2-1, with D possibly matching TRBD2 (6 bases). Germline V lookup: CDR1 SEHNR, CDR2 FQNEAQ (reference sequence). The ends were cut back, 3 bases at V and 10 bases at J, with 16 bases in the middle. This CDR3 has 14 residues. In DNA, the CDR3 is TGTGCCAGCAGCTTTCCAGGAGGGAAACGAGAGCAGTTCTTC. It specifies CASSFPGGKREQFF.

The chain couples TRBV6-6 to TRBJ1-2; unclear D gene. The CDR3 consists of 16 residues. From germline, CDR1 is MNHNY and CDR2 SVGAGI (reference sequence). Between the trimmed V and J ends, which lost 7 bases and 4 bases, there was a span of 22 bases. CDR3 sequence reads: CASTPTWAGTFYGYTF. CDR3 DNA: TGTGCCAGCACCCCTACTTGGGCAGGAACCTTCTATGGCTACACCTTC.

This clone turned up a few times. J is TRBJ1-1 and V is TRBV6-5; D is perhaps TRBD1 (6 bases). Germline V lookup: CDR1 MNHEY, CDR2 SVGAGI. Trimming removed 5 bases at V and 2 bases at J, with 9 bases between. This CDR3 region has 13 residues. CDR3: CASSPDSNTEAFF. CDR3 coding DNA: TGTGCCAGCAGTCCGGACAGCAACACTGAAGCTTTCTTT.

V usage is TRBV5-1 and J usage is TRBJ2-7; 15 bases fit TRBD2. CDR1 is SGHRS, CDR2 YFSETQ, per germline. J was trimmed by 7 bases and V by 4 bases; bases with no gene match: 15. The CDR3 is 18 residues long. The CDR3 spells CASSSGGLAGGPTGEQYF. In nucleotides, the CDR3 is TGCGCCAGCAGCAGCGGGGGACTAGCGGGAGGCCCAACCGGTGAGCAGTACTTC.

The chain carries TRBV27 and TRBJ1-1, with TRBD1 matching 8 bases. After removal of 4 bases from V and 0 bases from J, the junction contained 7 bases not matched to a gene. The length of the CDR3 is 16 residues. The germline V gene encodes CDR1 MNHEY and CDR2 SMNVEV (reference sequence). The CDR3 region has the DNA TGTGCCAGCAGTTCCGACAGGGGCAGTGTGAACACTGAAGCTTTCTTT. This codes for CASSSDRGSVNTEAFF.

The CDR3 DNA is TGCAGCGTTGCACCACGGGACAGGGGCTACGAGCAGTACTTC. Translated: CSVAPRDRGYEQYF. V is TRBV29-1 and J is TRBJ2-7; the match to TRBD1 covers 10 bases. Looked up from germline, CDR1 is SQVTM and CDR2 is ANQGSEA. The CDR3 spans 14 residues. V trimming: 4 bases; J trimming: 3 bases; junction bases outside the gene matches: 6.

Comments on this clone: The germline gene is not matched at one end of the junction; a read error may be the cause. Other DNA sequences within the sample encode an identical CDR3. The chain recombines TRBV20-1 with TRBJ1-1; no clear D gene. The CDR3 covers 11 residues. CDR1 is DFQATT, CDR2 SNEGSKA, per germline (reference sequence). The CDR3 spells CSARGLTEAFF. The CDR3 bases are TGCAGTGCGAGAGGACTAACTGAAGCTTTCTTT.

The chain is built from TRBV18 and TRBJ2-2; the D is unclear. Germline V gives CDR1 KGHSH, CDR2 LQKENI. Between the trimmed V and J ends, which lost 0 bases and 2 bases, there was a span of 7 bases. The length of the CDR3 is 15 residues. CDR3 nucleotide sequence: TGTGCCAGCTCACCACCGGAGCGAAACACCGGGGAGCTGTTTTTT. Translating gives CASSPPERNTGELFF. The full variable domain, with the rest looked up from reference TRBV18 and TRBJ2-2, is NAGVMQNPRHLVRRRGQEARLRCSPMKGHSHVYWYRQLPEEGLKFMVYLQKENIIDESGMPKERFSAEFPKEGPSILRIQQVVRGDSAAYFCASSPPERNTGELFFGEGSRLTVL.

The rearrangement links TRBV7-2 to TRBJ2-1; 7 bases align to TRBD2. Germline V CDR1 and CDR2: SGHTA, FQGNSA. The CDR3 extends over 15 amino acids. Trimming cost V 0 bases and J 8 bases; bases outside gene matches: 7. CDR3 sequence: CASSLAGGPSDEQFF. CDR3 in DNA: TGTGCCAGCAGCTTAGCGGGAGGGCCAAGCGATGAGCAGTTCTTC.

The table lists this clone with a count of one. The chain uses TRBV30 and TRBJ2-2, with 11 bases matching TRBD2. V trimming: 0 bases; J trimming: 5 bases; junction bases outside the gene matches: 5. Per the germline V gene, CDR1 is GTSNPN and CDR2 is SVGIG (reference sequence). The CDR3 is 16 residues long. CDR3 sequence reads: CAWSVLAGVRTGELFF. The CDR3 DNA reads as TGTGCCTGGAGTGTACTAGCGGGAGTTCGAACCGGGGAGCTGTTTTTT.

This clone has just one count. This chain uses TRBV30 with TRBJ2-3; D gene uncertain. Trimming took 0 bases from V and 2 from J, leaving 9 bases between them. This CDR3 has 14 amino acids. Germline CDR1 and CDR2: GTSNPN and SVGIG (reference sequence). CDR3 residues: CAWSVRLDTDTQYF. Here the CDR3 DNA reads TGTGCCTGGAGTGTGAGGCTAGACACAGATACGCAGTATTTT.

On this clone itself: Different DNA sequences within this sample yield the same CDR3. The chain employs TRBV9 and TRBJ2-7; 7 positions agree with TRBD2. The ends lost 2 bases at V and 0 bases at J; junction bases unmatched: 2. In germline, CDR1 is SGDLS, CDR2 YYNGEE. The CDR3 length is 14 residues. CDR3 coding DNA: TGTGCCAGCAGCGTTGGCGGGAGCTCCTACGAGCAGTACTTC. The encoded protein is CASSVGGSSYEQYF. The whole variable domain, remainder taken from reference TRBV9 and TRBJ2-7, is DSGVTQTPKHLITATGQRVTLRCSPRSGDLSVYWYQQSLDQGLQFLIQYYNGEERAKGNILERFSAQQFPDLHSELNLSSLELGDSALYFCASSVGGSSYEQYFGPGTRLTVT.

The chain has TRBV10-3 and TRBJ1-1, with D possibly matching TRBD1 (6 bases). V lost 6 bases and J lost 2, with 13 bases in between. Germline CDR1 and CDR2: ENHRY and SYGVKD. This CDR3 contains 14 residues. The CDR3 protein is CAIRHTGSNTEAFF. The CDR3 nucleotides read TGTGCCATCAGACACACAGGGTCTAACACTGAAGCTTTCTTT.

The chain carries TRBV6-2 or TRBV6-3 and TRBJ1-5, with 8 bases that match TRBD1. CDR3 length equals 15 residues. Germline-derived CDR1 and CDR2 are MNHEY and SVGEGT. With 2 bases clipped from V and 4 bases from J, the junction kept 4 bases outside the gene matches. CDR3 bases: TGTGCCAGCAGTTACGGGCAGGGGGCGAATCAGCCCCAGCATTTT. This gives the protein CASSYGQGANQPQHF.

This clone was seen once. V gene TRBV10-3 combines with J gene TRBJ2-5, with 8 bases matching TRBD1. J gave up 5 bases and V 5 bases, and 13 bases lay outside the gene matches. CDR1 and CDR2 from the germline V gene are ENHRY and SYGVKD. The CDR3 sequence is 16 residues long. The CDR3 is CAISSRQGSLKETQYF. In DNA form, the CDR3 reads TGTGCCATCAGTTCTCGACAGGGGTCCCTTAAGGAGACCCAGTACTTC.

The chain joins TRBV30 to TRBJ2-6, with TRBD2 matching over 9 bases. The CDR3 length is 13 residues. Trimming cost V 3 bases and J 12 bases; bases outside gene matches: 6. The germline gives CDR1 GTSNPN, CDR2 SVGIG (reference sequence). The CDR3 DNA reads TGTGCCTGGAGCGAGGTGCGGGGGGGCGTCCTGACTTTC. Encoded protein: CAWSEVRGGVLTF.

This clone was counted a few times. J is TRBJ2-7 and V is TRBV5-4; 8 bases align to TRBD1. The V gene's germline CDR1 is SGHNT and CDR2 YYREEE (reference sequence). The junction had 10 bases not matched to a gene; V was cut back by 0 bases and J by 5 bases. There are 16 residues in the CDR3. The CDR3 DNA sequence: TGTGCCAGCAGCTTGGAAAGACTAGAACAGGGGGACGAGCAGTACTTC. Its translation: CASSLERLEQGDEQYF.